Reported below is one TCR beta chain. PCR amplification relied on 60 Vbeta primers (plus 13 Jbeta primers). The method was immunoSEQ multiplex PCR; TCRdb's version includes in-frame clones alone and lacks a portion of them. The table shows 95,000 to 150,000 clones, with 75% to 90% occurring only once. The sample belongs to a study of cytomegalovirus exposure and HLA in healthy donors. This CDR3 contains 14 residues. The V end was cut by 2 bases, the J end by 7 bases, with 15 bases between. The germline gives CDR1 MNHEY, CDR2 SMNVEV (reference sequence). This sequence joins TRBV27 and TRBJ2-7; weak D call: TRBD2 (6 bases). The sample consisted of PBMCs. This sequence was found in a man aged 25 to 40 in good health and CMV-seronegative. The CDR3 loop is CASSLRTGGREQYF. The CDR3 DNA follows: TGTGCCAGCAGTTTACGCACTGGTGGGAGGGAGCAGTACTTC.